The 22 T cell receptor beta chains below come from one sample, sequenced in a study of PD-1 blockade in mismatch repair-deficient tumors. What these receptors recognize is not known. TCRdb's copy holds only in-frame clones and misses some; the assay was immunoSEQ multiplex PCR. The sample has about 14,000 clones, roughly 86% seen once. Time point defined: roughly 11-day in vitro stimulation with candidate neoantigen peptide 6. The sequences come from cells cultured in vitro, collected from a patient treated with pembrolizumab. The receptor source for this set is an adult with mismatch repair-deficient cancer.

This clone has a handful of counts. The chain combines TRBV5-4 with TRBJ2-2; TRBD1 might be the D (6 bases). Germline V gene data show CDR1 as SGHNT and CDR2 as YYREEE (reference sequence). CDR3 length: 14 amino acids. V was pared by 2 bases and J by 6 bases, with 11 bases between. In DNA, the CDR3 is TGTGCCAGCAGCTTAAACAGGGTAGCCGGGGAGCTGTTTTTT. Amino acid sequence: CASSLNRVAGELFF.

This clone has just a few counts. The chain carries TRBV4-2 and TRBJ2-1, with 7 bases that match TRBD2. J lost 4 bases, V lost 4 bases, and 16 bases had no gene match. The CDR3 contains 18 residues. Germline values: CDR1 LGHNA, CDR2 YNFKEQ. CDR3 region: CASSPGGAGATGYNEQFF. As DNA, the CDR3 is TGTGCCAGCAGCCCCGGTGGGGCGGGAGCTACTGGGTACAATGAGCAGTTCTTC.

This clone has just one count. This CDR3 is CASSGDSYEQYF. CDR3 DNA: TGTGCCAGCAGCGGGGACAGCTACGAGCAGTACTTC. The rearrangement joins TRBV9 to TRBJ2-7; 7 bases match TRBD1. Germline V CDR1 and CDR2: SGDLS, YYNGEE. V shed 3 bases and J 3 bases; nucleotides not matched to a gene: 0. The CDR3 length is 12 residues.

The chain employs TRBV5-1 and TRBJ2-1; 10 bases match TRBD2. CDR1 is SGHRS, CDR2 YFSETQ, per germline. The J segment lost 4 bases and the V segment lost 0 bases, leaving 13 bases of the junction unmatched. The CDR3 is 19 residues long. DNA for the CDR3: TGCGCCAGCAGCTTGGGGGCTAAGCTAGCGGGAGAATCATACAATGAGCAGTTCTTC. Residues: CASSLGAKLAGESYNEQFF.

Here the CDR3 DNA reads TGCGCCAGCAGTCTCGGAGCGGGGAACTTCAATGAGCAGTTCTTC. Its protein is CASSLGAGNFNEQFF. The chain employs TRBV5-1 and TRBJ2-1; 7 bases match TRBD2. Trimming at V came to 5 bases and at J to 6 bases, leaving 11 bases not matched to a gene. CDR1 is SGHRS, CDR2 YFSETQ, per germline. The CDR3 totals 15 residues.

The chain employs TRBV7-9 and TRBJ1-2; no clear D. Germline values: CDR1 SEHNR, CDR2 FQNEAQ (reference sequence). Trimming pared 1 base from V and 6 bases from J, leaving 12 bases between. This CDR3 is 14 amino acids long. DNA of the CDR3: TGTGCCAGCAGCTTAGATCAGAGGAGGGATGGCTACACCTTC. This sequence encodes CASSLDQRRDGYTF.

In this sample, this clone turned up a few times. This rearrangement joins TRBV27 to TRBJ1-5; D is unclear. The V end was cut by 5 bases, the J end by 0 bases, with 5 bases between. The CDR3 is 13 residues long. Looked up from germline, CDR1 is MNHEY and CDR2 is SMNVEV (reference sequence). CDR3 in DNA: TGTGCCAGCAGTGGTTATAGCAATCAGCCCCAGCATTTT. The encoded protein is CASSGYSNQPQHF.

This clone was seen only once. The rearrangement uses TRBV19 and TRBJ2-7; D is possibly TRBD2 (5 bases). V gave up 3 bases and J gave up 3 bases, with 15 bases separating them. Germline CDR1 and CDR2: LNHDA and SQIVND (reference sequence). The length of the CDR3 is 15 residues. The CDR3 loop is CASSIQAAVFYEQYF. CDR3 bases: TGTGCCAGTAGTATTCAAGCGGCGGTATTCTACGAGCAGTACTTC.

The chain has TRBV6-4 and TRBJ1-1; D possibly corresponds to TRBD1 (5 bases). This CDR3 has 15 residues. Germline V gene sequence: CDR1 MRHNA, CDR2 SNTAGT. Deletions cut 6 bases from V and 1 base from J, with 15 bases between. DNA for the CDR3: TGTGCCAGCAGCCCTACGGGCAGGGAGAACACTGAAGCTTTCTTT. Translating it yields CASSPTGRENTEAFF.

This chain links TRBV5-1 with TRBJ2-2; TRBD2 matches 10 bases. Per the germline V gene, CDR1 is SGHRS and CDR2 is YFSETQ. V was clipped by 0 bases and J by 3 bases; unmatched bases: 5. This CDR3 has 17 amino acids. For the CDR3, the DNA is TGCGCCAGCAGCTTGGCAGCGGGAGGGCCGGACACCGGGGAGCTGTTTTTT. The encoded protein is CASSLAAGGPDTGELFF.

This chain links TRBV4-1 with TRBJ2-1; TRBD2 aligns across 10 bases. The CDR3 is 16 residues long. CDR1 and CDR2 from the germline V gene are MGHRA and YSYEKL. The ends lost 6 bases at V and 8 bases at J; junction bases unmatched: 13. The CDR3 region is CASSDRASGRVDEQFF. In nucleotides, the CDR3 is TGCGCCAGCAGTGATCGAGCTAGCGGGAGAGTCGATGAGCAGTTCTTC.

The DNA for the CDR3 is TGTGCCAGCAGACTAGCGGGAATAGCCTACAATGAGCAGTTCTTC. It translates to CASRLAGIAYNEQFF. The chain employs TRBV6-5 and TRBJ2-1; 10 bases map to TRBD2. Trimming cost V 6 bases and J 2 bases; bases outside gene matches: 4. CDR1 MNHEY and CDR2 SVGAGI come from the germline V gene. The CDR3 length is 15 residues.

The CDR3 sequence is CASSLGSAGSETEAFF. As DNA, the CDR3 is TGTGCCAGCAGCTTAGGTTCTGCAGGGTCTGAAACTGAAGCTTTCTTT. V and J are TRBV7-9 and TRBJ1-1; D might be TRBD1 (5 bases). Trimming stripped 1 base from V and 5 bases from J, with 17 bases between. Germline V gene lookup returns CDR1 SEHNR and CDR2 FQNEAQ (reference sequence). CDR3 length: 16 amino acids.

Here the CDR3 reads CASTQGGLIEQYF. Written as DNA, the CDR3 is TGTGCCAGTACCCAGGGGGGCTTAATCGAGCAGTACTTC. This rearrangement joins TRBV11-2 to TRBJ2-7, with D maybe TRBD1 (7 bases). This CDR3 contains 13 residues. Germline V gene lookup returns CDR1 SGHAT and CDR2 FQNNGV. V lost 9 bases and J 6 bases, leaving 18 bases between the germline ends.

This clone was seen only a few times. The V gene is TRBV6-1, the J gene TRBJ2-7, with a possible D match to TRBD1 (6 bases). Trimming removed 0 bases from V and 2 bases from J, with 11 bases in between. The CDR3 is 15 amino acids. Germline V lookup: CDR1 MNHNS, CDR2 SASEGT. The CDR3 loop is CASSEAGAIAYEQYF. CDR3 bases: TGTGCCAGCAGTGAAGCGGGGGCAATCGCCTACGAGCAGTACTTC.

In this sample, this clone turned up a few times. The V and J genes are TRBV30 and TRBJ2-7, with 8 bases aligning to TRBD2. With 3 bases clipped from V and 7 bases from J, the junction kept 5 bases outside the gene matches. The length of the CDR3 is 12 residues. The germline V gene encodes CDR1 GTSNPN and CDR2 SVGIG (reference sequence). CDR3 loop: CAWRQGLGEQYF. The CDR3 bases are TGTGCCTGGAGACAGGGACTAGGGGAGCAGTACTTC.

The chain couples TRBV5-1 to TRBJ1-1; no definite D call. The CDR3 extends over 13 amino acids. With 5 bases removed from V and 6 bases from J, the gap between germline ends came to 14 bases. The germline V gene has CDR1 SGHRS and CDR2 YFSETQ. The CDR3 region is CASSLTHSPEAFF. The CDR3 DNA is TGCGCCAGCAGTCTCACTCATAGTCCTGAAGCTTTCTTT.

Here the CDR3 reads CASSRQGLNTGELFF. The CDR3 DNA sequence: TGTGCCAGCAGCCGACAGGGCCTAAACACCGGGGAGCTGTTTTTT. The chain links TRBV11-2 to TRBJ2-2, with 7 bases fitting TRBD1. V shed 5 bases, J shed 2 bases, and the junction held 5 bases outside the gene matches. The CDR3 consists of 15 residues. In germline, CDR1 is SGHAT, CDR2 FQNNGV.

This chain joins TRBV25-1 and TRBJ1-1, with D hard to call. This CDR3 has 17 residues. CDR1 is MGHDK and CDR2 is SYGVNS in the germline V gene. V lost 3 bases and J 0 bases, leaving 17 bases between the germline ends. Here the CDR3 reads CASSDLWVAGMNTEAFF. CDR3 coding DNA: TGTGCCAGCAGTGACCTTTGGGTGGCAGGAATGAACACTGAAGCTTTCTTT.

The J gene is TRBJ1-2, the V gene TRBV6-6, with 10 bases fitting TRBD1. J was trimmed by 7 bases and V by 5 bases; bases with no gene match: 7. Germline assignment: CDR1 MNHNY and CDR2 SVGAGI (reference sequence). The CDR3 length is 14 residues. This CDR3 reads CASSQSGTGAGYTF. The CDR3 DNA sequence: TGTGCCAGCAGTCAATCCGGGACAGGGGCTGGCTACACCTTC.

The rearrangement joins TRBV7-9 to TRBJ2-5; D may be TRBD1 (6 bases). CDR1 and CDR2 (germline): SEHNR, FQNEAQ (reference sequence). This CDR3 is 15 amino acids long. Trimming left V 3 bases short and J 4 bases short, with 15 bases between. DNA of the CDR3: TGTGCCAGCAGCTTCGCCAGGGGTGTTAGAGAGACCCAGTACTTC. Protein sequence: CASSFARGVRETQYF.

CDR3 loop: CASSLGGLGTDTQYF. DNA for the CDR3: TGTGCCAGCAGCTTAGGAGGGTTAGGCACAGATACGCAGTATTTT. The chain employs TRBV13 and TRBJ2-3; D is unclear. From germline, CDR1 is PRHDT and CDR2 FYEKMQ (reference sequence). The V gene lost 0 bases and the J gene lost 1 base, with 8 bases spanning the gap. The CDR3 is made up of 15 amino acids.